This is a list of T cell receptor beta chains from one sample in a study of blood T cell repertoires in COVID-19. Some clones are missing from TCRdb's copy, which holds only in-frame ones; the method was immunoSEQ multiplex PCR. The sample includes 50,000 to 65,000 clones, around 82% seen only once; the top ten take around 6.5%. Sample: peripheral blood. The receptors were sampled from a human donor in a cohort sampled during active COVID-19. The conserved cysteine and the conserved F or W are not part of the CDR3 here. Size is omitted from some rows. Given values are once, few, many or a class for expanded clones.

V gene: TRBV27; clone size: once; J gene: TRBJ2-2; CDR3 length: 14; CDR3 protein: ASSLLTGVYTGELF
V gene: TRBV3-1/TRBV3-2; clone size: .; J gene: TRBJ1-1; CDR3 length: 10; CDR3 protein: ASTRDSREAF
V gene: TRBV12-3/TRBV12-4; clone size: .; J gene: TRBJ2-5; CDR3 length: 9; CDR3 protein: ASSIQETQY
V gene: TRBV5-4; clone size: .; J gene: TRBJ2-7; CDR3 length: 13; CDR3 protein: ASSSQRGNSYEQY
V gene: TRBV2; clone size: .; J gene: TRBJ2-3; CDR3 length: 13; CDR3 protein: ASSGGLGVEDTQY
V gene: TRBV27; clone size: .; J gene: TRBJ2-5; CDR3 length: 12; CDR3 protein: ASSFSTRQETQY
V gene: TRBV20-1; clone size: .; J gene: TRBJ1-1; CDR3 length: 9; CDR3 protein: SASRNTEAF
V gene: TRBV6-5; clone size: .; J gene: TRBJ1-1; CDR3 length: 13; CDR3 protein: ASSYSSQGGTEAF
V gene: TRBV20-1; clone size: few; J gene: TRBJ1-2; CDR3 length: 11; CDR3 protein: SASGQGSNGYT
V gene: TRBV20-1; clone size: .; J gene: TRBJ2-6; CDR3 length: 15; CDR3 protein: SASQFRGGSGANVLT
V gene: TRBV5-6; clone size: once; J gene: TRBJ1-1; CDR3 length: 13; CDR3 protein: ASSPGQGGYTEAF
V gene: TRBV6-5; clone size: .; J gene: TRBJ2-7; CDR3 length: 12; CDR3 protein: ASSYPGQGYEQY
V gene: TRBV10-1; clone size: few; J gene: TRBJ2-1; CDR3 length: 14; CDR3 protein: ASSESIFGGGNEQF
V gene: TRBV2; clone size: .; J gene: TRBJ2-1; CDR3 length: 13; CDR3 protein: ASRGTGVPYNEQF
V gene: TRBV3-1/TRBV3-2; clone size: .; J gene: TRBJ2-1; CDR3 length: 13; CDR3 protein: ASSHRLAGVNEQF
V gene: TRBV27; clone size: .; J gene: TRBJ2-2; CDR3 length: 14; CDR3 protein: ASRFSGTQKTGELF
V gene: TRBV27; clone size: .; J gene: TRBJ1-1; CDR3 length: 14; CDR3 protein: ASRRQGIAPNTEAF
V gene: TRBV10-3; clone size: .; J gene: TRBJ2-1; CDR3 length: 12; CDR3 protein: AISEITSGTEQF
V gene: TRBV2; clone size: .; J gene: TRBJ1-2; CDR3 length: 12; CDR3 protein: ASSPRTGDYGYT
V gene: TRBV3-1/TRBV3-2; clone size: .; J gene: TRBJ2-5; CDR3 length: 14; CDR3 protein: ASSQRTGGGGETQY
V gene: TRBV5-5; clone size: .; J gene: TRBJ1-6; CDR3 length: 11; CDR3 protein: ASSLQGDSPLH
V gene: TRBV5-6; clone size: .; J gene: TRBJ1-1; CDR3 length: 13; CDR3 protein: ASSLQGQPFTEAF
V gene: TRBV6-5; clone size: once; J gene: TRBJ2-5; CDR3 length: 12; CDR3 protein: ASSWTSGQETQY
V gene: TRBV7-2; clone size: .; J gene: TRBJ2-1; CDR3 length: 13; CDR3 protein: ASTLNGQERDEQF
V gene: TRBV13; clone size: .; J gene: TRBJ2-7; CDR3 length: 12; CDR3 protein: ASSLGDRTYEQY
V gene: TRBV6-5; clone size: .; J gene: TRBJ2-5; CDR3 length: 11; CDR3 protein: ASSGRAGETQY
V gene: TRBV2; clone size: .; J gene: TRBJ2-1; CDR3 length: 10; CDR3 protein: ASSDFLNEQF
V gene: TRBV4-2; clone size: few; J gene: TRBJ1-2; CDR3 length: 14; CDR3 protein: ASSQDPVGQLSGYT
V gene: TRBV11-2; clone size: .; J gene: TRBJ2-3; CDR3 length: 13; CDR3 protein: ASIRRAETPNTQY
V gene: TRBV7-6; clone size: .; J gene: TRBJ2-2; CDR3 length: 13; CDR3 protein: ASSLGRVRTGELF
V gene: TRBV4-2; clone size: .; J gene: TRBJ2-3; CDR3 length: 17; CDR3 protein: ASSQDLTSGGLSTDTQY
V gene: TRBV5-1; clone size: .; J gene: TRBJ2-7; CDR3 length: 11; CDR3 protein: ASSFRETYEQY
V gene: TRBV19; clone size: .; J gene: TRBJ2-2; CDR3 length: 14; CDR3 protein: ASRTPGTGGTGELF
V gene: TRBV5-1; clone size: .; J gene: TRBJ1-2; CDR3 length: 11; CDR3 protein: ASRLGTGDGYT
V gene: TRBV7-9; clone size: .; J gene: TRBJ2-3; CDR3 length: 12; CDR3 protein: ASSLTGGTDTQY
V gene: TRBV5-8; clone size: .; J gene: TRBJ2-1; CDR3 length: 13; CDR3 protein: ASSLGSSSYNEQF
V gene: TRBV2; clone size: once; J gene: TRBJ2-5; CDR3 length: 16; CDR3 protein: ASTLLAGGTKIKETQY